This T cell receptor beta chain comes out of a study of radiation and T cells in renal cell carcinoma. The protocol was immunoSEQ multiplex PCR, while the TCRdb copy is restricted to in-frame clones and leaves out a portion. The sample has around 120,000 clones; around four fifths are singletons. Deletions cut 2 bases from V and 8 bases from J, with 15 bases between. This CDR3 is 14 amino acids long. CDR1 and CDR2 from the germline V gene are SQVTM and ANQGSEA. Noted time point: blood 2 weeks post-SBRT. The sample's treatment: 15 Gy SBRT to primary tumor, nephrectomy 4 weeks later. Serial blood draws occurred at baseline and 2 and 4 weeks post-SBRT.

The chain links TRBV29-1 to TRBJ1-4; D is perhaps TRBD1 (5 bases). Sequenced here: blood, sampled from a patient whose treatment included radiotherapy and nephrectomy. The clonotype originates from a woman aged 60-75 years with renal cell carcinoma. The CDR3 region is CSVETLTSGEKLFF. For the CDR3, the DNA is TGCAGCGTTGAAACTCTGACATCAGGGGAAAAACTGTTTTTT.